This entry lists 17 T cell receptor beta chains sequenced from one sample in a study of Ad26.COV2.S vaccination and SARS-CoV-2 variants. Treatment meaning: about 20 received Ad26.COV2.S at low or high dose, single or two shots; a few received placebo; per-sample allocation not given. The samples date from day 63 after the first vaccine or placebo injection. Produced via immunoSEQ multiplex PCR; TCRdb's table is partial and in-frame only. This sample has approximately 350,000 clones, with roughly 80% found just once. The sequencing used peripheral blood, collected in a trial of Ad26.COV2.S vaccine versus placebo. All receptors come from a person between 18 and 65 years old who received the Ad26.COV2.S COVID-19 vaccine or a placebo.

CDR3 DNA sequence: TGTGCCAGCAGCTTAATGAGCCGGAACACCGGGGAGCTGTTTTTT. Residues: CASSLMSRNTGELFF. The chain employs TRBV7-2 and TRBJ2-2, with D hard to call. Germline CDR1 reads SGHTA; CDR2 reads FQGNSA. The length of the CDR3 is 15 residues. Deletions cut 2 bases from V and 1 base from J, with 8 bases between.

This clone was detected a few times. This chain links TRBV5-4 with TRBJ2-7, with D unresolved. The CDR3 covers 12 residues. Germline assignment: CDR1 SGHNT and CDR2 YYREEE (reference sequence). Trimming stripped 4 bases from V and 3 bases from J, with 8 bases between. Written as DNA, the CDR3 is TGTGCCAGCAGCGATACCTACTACGAGCAGTACTTC. Translating it yields CASSDTYYEQYF.

The genes are TRBV9 and TRBJ2-2, with D hard to call. Germline assignment: CDR1 SGDLS and CDR2 YYNGEE. V was cut by 1 base and J by 0 bases, with 10 bases left in between. CDR3 length: 16 residues. The CDR3 nucleotides are TGTGCCAGCAGCGTAACCGGCAGAGCGAACACCGGGGAGCTGTTTTTT. Protein sequence: CASSVTGRANTGELFF.

This chain connects TRBV6-5 to TRBJ1-1; tentative D call: TRBD1 (5 bases). Germline loops: CDR1 MNHEY, CDR2 SVGAGI. The germline V and J ends were trimmed by 0 bases and 4 bases, with 15 bases remaining between them. This CDR3 contains 16 residues. The CDR3 loop reads CASSYSRKGRGTEAFF. The CDR3 coding sequence is TGTGCCAGCAGTTACTCCCGTAAGGGGCGCGGCACTGAAGCTTTCTTT.

The V gene is TRBV19, the J gene TRBJ2-5; the match to TRBD2 covers 8 bases. This CDR3 is built from 16 residues. Germline V gives CDR1 LNHDA, CDR2 SQIVND (reference sequence). Trimming cost V 4 bases and J 4 bases; bases outside gene matches: 11. This CDR3 is CASSNRGGRRGETQYF. The CDR3 DNA sequence: TGTGCCAGTAGTAACCGGGGGGGACGCCGAGGAGAGACCCAGTACTTC.

This rearrangement joins TRBV7-2 to TRBJ2-5, with D possibly being TRBD1 (5 bases). Germline CDR1 is SGHTA and CDR2 is FQGNSA. CDR3 size: 15 residues. V lost 3 bases and J 1 base, leaving 12 bases between the germline ends. The CDR3 region is CASSFFSGPQETQYF. DNA for the CDR3: TGTGCCAGCAGCTTTTTTTCAGGGCCCCAAGAGACCCAGTACTTC.

The chain combines TRBV6-5 with TRBJ2-5; tentative D call: TRBD2 (5 bases). The CDR3 spans 12 residues. Germline V gives CDR1 MNHEY, CDR2 SVGAGI. The V end lost 6 bases, the J end lost 3 bases, and 8 bases lay between the germline ends. CDR3 in DNA: TGTGCCAGCAGGGACTCGAAAGAGACCCAGTACTTC. It codes for CASRDSKETQYF.

The genes are TRBV6-4 and TRBJ1-3; the D gene is possibly TRBD1 (5 bases). CDR1 is MRHNA, CDR2 SNTAGT, per germline. The CDR3 covers 14 residues. CDR3 DNA: TGTGTACCACTCGGCAGGGAATTAGGAAACACCATATATTTT. Translated: CVPLGRELGNTIYF.

The chain links TRBV5-4 to TRBJ2-3; no definite D call. This CDR3 comprises 13 residues. V lost 4 bases to trimming and J lost 4 bases, with 10 bases between them. Germline V gene data show CDR1 as SGHNT and CDR2 as YYREEE (reference sequence). The CDR3 sequence is CASSPPSADTQYF. The DNA of the CDR3 is TGTGCCAGCAGCCCCCCCAGCGCAGATACGCAGTATTTT.

The chain carries TRBV5-1 and TRBJ2-4, with D uncertain. Trimming shortened V by 0 bases and J by 3 bases, and 13 bases separated the two germline ends. Looked up from germline, CDR1 is SGHRS and CDR2 is YFSETQ. The CDR3 extends over 16 amino acids. CDR3 sequence reads: CASSLDAFRGKNIQYF. CDR3 sequence (DNA): TGCGCCAGCAGCTTGGACGCCTTCCGTGGCAAAAACATTCAGTACTTC.

The chain has TRBV6-6 and TRBJ2-5; no clear D gene. Germline CDR1 MNHNY, CDR2 SVGAGI (reference sequence). Trimming shortened V by 0 bases and J by 4 bases, and 3 bases separated the two germline ends. The CDR3 consists of 12 residues. The CDR3 nucleotides are TGTGCCAGCAGTTACTCGGGAGAGACCCAGTACTTC. It yields the protein CASSYSGETQYF.

The chain employs TRBV18 and TRBJ1-6; tentatively, D is TRBD1 (5 bases). The CDR3 contains 15 residues. CDR1 and CDR2 from the germline V gene are KGHSH and LQKENI. Between the trimmed V and J ends, which lost 6 bases and 10 bases, there was a span of 19 bases. CDR3 bases: TGTGCCAGCTCCCTTACTCGGGGACTGAACTCACCCCTCCACTTT. This encodes CASSLTRGLNSPLHF.

This clone was counted a few times. Other DNA sequences within the sample encode an identical CDR3. The chain carries TRBV7-9 and TRBJ2-2; a weak D match, TRBD1 (6 bases). CDR1 is SEHNR and CDR2 is FQNEAQ in the germline V gene (reference sequence). V lost 2 bases to trimming and J lost 5 bases, with 6 bases between them. This CDR3 has 13 residues. In nucleotides, the CDR3 is TGTGCCAGCAGCTTAAGGGGGACCGGGGAGCTGTTTTTT. Translation: CASSLRGTGELFF.

V usage is TRBV7-4 and J usage is TRBJ2-2; D gene unclear. The CDR3 has 18 residues. Germline loops: CDR1 SGHVT, CDR2 SQSDAQ. Trimming took off 5 bases at V and 1 base at J, with 20 bases between the two ends. The CDR3 loop is CASSPRPGEPWNTGELFF. The CDR3 bases are TGTGCCAGCAGCCCCAGGCCAGGCGAACCTTGGAACACCGGGGAGCTGTTTTTT. The variable domain in full, with the rest retrieved from reference TRBV7-4 and TRBJ2-2, is GAGVSQSPRYKVAKRGRDVALRCDSISGHVTLYWYRQTLGQGSEVLTYSQSDAQRDKSGRPSGRFSAERPERSVSTLKIQRTEQGDSAVYLCASSPRPGEPWNTGELFFGEGSRLTVL.

The chain is built from TRBV11-2 and TRBJ1-2; 9 bases fit TRBD1. Germline V gene sequence: CDR1 SGHAT, CDR2 FQNNGV. V shed 4 bases, J shed 7 bases, and the junction held 22 bases outside the gene matches. This CDR3 region has 19 residues. DNA for the CDR3: TGTGCCAGCAGCTCGAATATAGGGGACAGGGTCCGCTACCTGGGTGGCTACACCTTC. Translating it yields CASSSNIGDRVRYLGGYTF.

This chain uses TRBV7-2 with TRBJ2-7, with D unresolved. With 3 bases removed from V and 3 bases from J, the gap between germline ends came to 12 bases. Germline V CDR1 and CDR2: SGHTA, FQGNSA. The CDR3 runs to 14 residues. The CDR3 bases are TGTGCCAGCAGCTTGGGCGCCAGAATCTACGAGCAGTACTTC. Translation gives CASSLGARIYEQYF.

This chain connects TRBV7-6 to TRBJ2-5, with no clear D. The CDR3 loop spans 15 amino acids. V lost 4 bases and J 1 base, leaving 13 bases between the germline ends. CDR1 SGHVS and CDR2 FNYEAQ come from the germline V gene. CDR3 sequence reads: CASSSRRRSQETQYF. CDR3 in DNA: TGTGCCAGCAGCTCCCGGCGCAGGTCCCAAGAGACCCAGTACTTC. Variable domain in full (rest from reference TRBV7-6 and TRBJ2-5): GAGVSQSPRYKVTKRGQDVALRCDPISGHVSLYWYRQALGQGPEFLTYFNYEAQQDKSGLPNDRFSAERPEGSISTLTIQRTEQRDSAMYRCASSSRRRSQETQYFGPGTRLLVL.